The text below deals with one TCR beta chain. The target antigen is unknown. This entry is derived from a study of vaccination and CD4 T cells after COVID-19. At the Johns Hopkins FTIC core, DNA taken from cultured CD4+ T cells was sequenced by way of the Oncomine TCR Beta short-read assay. TCRdb passed the PCR reads through MiXCR, listing each CDR3 protein once. The table shows some 20,000 distinct CDR3 sequences, with more than 30% occurring only once. Per germline, CDR1 DFQATT and CDR2 SNEGSKA (reference sequence). The CDR3 loop spans 14 amino acids. Trimming stripped 6 bases from V and 7 bases from J, with 18 bases between. Time point here: late sampling 161 to 241 days after vaccination in three convalescent patients. Treatment of the sample: roughly 11-day PBMC culture with coronavirus spike peptide pools or control peptides (ViraFEST assay). Points from the study as a whole: Median SARS-CoV-2-reactive clonotype numbers went up from about 20 to 38, but not significantly.

The sample in question was CD4+ T cells from blood, cultured in vitro, obtained about 7 months after SARS-CoV-2 vaccination. This chain uses TRBV20-1 with TRBJ2-2, with a weak D call TRBD2 (6 bases). The sequence was obtained from a human donor who had recovered from COVID-19. CDR3 protein: CSARPGGEDGELFF. The CDR3 coding sequence is TGCAGTGCCCGACCCGGGGGAGAGGACGGGGAGCTGTTTTTT.